A single sample is the source of the 15 T cell receptor beta chains below, sequenced in a study of blood T cell repertoires in COVID-19. Clones were sequenced by immunoSEQ multiplex PCR, and TCRdb holds only the in-frame ones, with some missing. The sample comprises approximately 290,000 clones, about four fifths of which are singletons, and roughly 14% rests with the top ten. The sequencing input was peripheral blood. The receptors originated from a person aged 65-85 years with COVID-19, enrolled during active disease.

The gene calls are TRBV5-1 and TRBJ2-1; 12 positions agree with TRBD1. V was clipped by 4 bases and J by 10 bases; unmatched bases: 12. The CDR3 length is 16 residues. Germline CDR1 and CDR2: SGHRS and YFSETQ. CDR3 bases: TGCGCCAGCAGCCCCAACCCGGGACAGGGGGCGTGGGAGCAGTTCTTC. Its translation is CASSPNPGQGAWEQFF.

The chain combines TRBV28 with TRBJ2-4; D is unclear. V was clipped by 3 bases and J by 8 bases, with 14 bases between them. The CDR3 length is 14 residues. Germline V gene data show CDR1 as MDHEN and CDR2 as SYDVKM. The CDR3 loop is CASSLVVPRDIQYF. The DNA for the CDR3 is TGTGCCAGCAGTTTGGTGGTCCCCCGGGACATTCAGTACTTC.

The chain recombines TRBV6-6 with TRBJ2-7, with 11 bases identical to TRBD2. V was clipped by 8 bases and J by 4 bases; unmatched bases: 13. Germline V gene lookup returns CDR1 MNHNY and CDR2 SVGAGI (reference sequence). The CDR3 consists of 16 residues. CDR3 in amino acids: CASLGASGGRRYEQYF. For the CDR3, the DNA is TGTGCCAGCTTAGGGGCTAGCGGGGGGCGGCGGTACGAGCAGTACTTC.

Written as DNA, the CDR3 is TGTGCCAGTAGCATGACAGGGAATTACGACGAGCAGTACTTC. Amino acid sequence: CASSMTGNYDEQYF. The gene calls are TRBV19 and TRBJ2-7; 7 bases match TRBD1. Germline CDR1 is LNHDA and CDR2 is SQIVND (reference sequence). The CDR3 extends over 14 amino acids. Germline trimming cut 6 bases from V and 5 bases from J; bases unmatched to any gene: 10.

The chain uses TRBV13 and TRBJ2-2; 12 bases are shared with TRBD2. Germline-derived CDR1 and CDR2 are PRHDT and FYEKMQ (reference sequence). The CDR3 is made up of 17 amino acids. The junction had 6 bases not matched to a gene; V was cut back by 5 bases and J by 2 bases. CDR3 residues: CASSITSGGRNTGELFF. The CDR3 coding sequence is TGTGCCAGCAGCATAACTAGCGGGGGGCGAAACACCGGGGAGCTGTTTTTT.

The chain has TRBV7-2 and TRBJ1-2, with a tentative D call TRBD1 (6 bases). CDR3 length: 15 residues. Germline V gene lookup returns CDR1 SGHTA and CDR2 FQGNSA. The V end lost 1 base, the J end lost 0 bases, and 9 bases lay between the germline ends. CDR3 coding DNA: TGTGCCAGCAGCTTAGGGCAGGGGTCTAACTATGGCTACACCTTC. Its translation: CASSLGQGSNYGYTF.

This chain joins TRBV7-2 and TRBJ1-5; 7 nucleotides align to TRBD1. Per the germline V gene, CDR1 is SGHTA and CDR2 is FQGNSA. This CDR3 region has 15 residues. Trimming at V came to 5 bases and at J to 1 base, leaving 5 bases not matched to a gene. CDR3 loop: CASSKQGFSNQPQHF. CDR3 bases: TGTGCCAGCAGCAAACAGGGGTTCAGCAATCAGCCCCAGCATTTT.

V usage is TRBV5-4 and J usage is TRBJ2-2; 7 bases align to TRBD1. The germline CDR1 and CDR2 sequences are SGHNT and YYREEE (reference sequence). The CDR3 is made up of 15 amino acids. V shed 4 bases, J shed 6 bases, and the junction held 9 bases outside the gene matches. CDR3 region: CASSQGELDAGELFF. The CDR3 DNA sequence: TGTGCCAGCAGCCAGGGGGAGCTCGACGCCGGGGAGCTGTTTTTT.

V and J are TRBV19 and TRBJ1-5; D is uncertain. CDR1 LNHDA and CDR2 SQIVND come from the germline V gene (reference sequence). There are 14 residues in the CDR3. V was cut by 3 bases and J by 7 bases, with 13 bases left in between. In DNA, the CDR3 is TGTGCCAGTAGTATGGGGAGGGAACAACAGCCCCAGCATTTT. As protein: CASSMGREQQPQHF.

The J gene is TRBJ2-5, the V gene TRBV5-1; the match to TRBD1 covers 8 bases. Germline CDR1 SGHRS, CDR2 YFSETQ. V shed 0 bases, J shed 1 base, and the junction held 5 bases outside the gene matches. The CDR3 sequence is 16 residues long. CDR3: CASSLAGQGPQETQYF. The CDR3 nucleotides are TGCGCCAGCAGCTTGGCAGGACAGGGTCCCCAAGAGACCCAGTACTTC. Full variable domain (rest looked up from reference TRBV5-1 and TRBJ2-5): KAGVTQTPRYLIKTRGQQVTLSCSPISGHRSVSWYQQTPGQGLQFLFEYFSETQRNKGNFPGRFSGRQFSNSRSEMNVSTLELGDSALYLCASSLAGQGPQETQYFGPGTRLLVL.

This rearrangement joins TRBV19 to TRBJ1-2; unclear D gene. The germline CDR1 and CDR2 sequences are LNHDA and SQIVND (reference sequence). This CDR3 spans 14 amino acids. V dropped 0 bases and J dropped 2 bases, with 7 bases sitting between them. The CDR3 region has the DNA TGTGCCAGTAGTATAGATGGCAAAAACTATGGCTACACCTTC. It is translated as CASSIDGKNYGYTF. Complete variable domain (other parts from reference TRBV19 and TRBJ1-2): DGGITQSPKYLFRKEGQNVTLSCEQNLNHDAMYWYRQDPGQGLRLIYYSQIVNDFQKGDIAEGYSVSREKKESFPLTVTSAQKNPTAFYLCASSIDGKNYGYTFGSGTRLTVV.

The CDR3 bases are TGTGCCAGCAGCCAGGGACAGGCTAACTATGGCTACACCTTC. Translated, it gives CASSQGQANYGYTF. This chain joins TRBV6-2 or TRBV6-3 and TRBJ1-2; 8 nucleotides agree with TRBD1. The CDR3 is 14 residues long. Germline lookup yields CDR1 MNHEY and CDR2 SVGEGT. Unmatched junction bases numbered 3, after V lost 6 bases and J lost 0 bases.

This sequence joins TRBV6-1 and TRBJ1-2, with D hard to call. Trimming stripped 1 base from V and 7 bases from J, with 4 bases between. Germline V gene data show CDR1 as MNHNS and CDR2 as SASEGT. The CDR3 length is 11 residues. CDR3 residues: CASSEGPGYTF. CDR3 nucleotide sequence: TGTGCCAGCAGTGAAGGGCCTGGCTACACCTTC.

This clone has only one observation. The V gene is TRBV28, the J gene TRBJ1-6, with TRBD1 matching over 9 bases. V trimming: 8 bases; J trimming: 6 bases; junction bases outside the gene matches: 14. The CDR3 contains 17 residues. Germline loops: CDR1 MDHEN, CDR2 SYDVKM. CDR3 protein: CASGPGQGFWGNSPLHF. The CDR3 nucleotides are TGTGCCAGCGGTCCGGGACAGGGCTTTTGGGGTAATTCACCCCTCCACTTT.

In DNA, the CDR3 is TGTGCCAGCAGTTCATGGAGGGGGTGGTACGAGCAGTACTTC. This sequence encodes CASSSWRGWYEQYF. The chain uses TRBV28 and TRBJ2-7; the D gene could be TRBD1 or TRBD2 (6 bases each). Germline loops: CDR1 MDHEN, CDR2 SYDVKM. The CDR3 consists of 14 residues. With 4 bases removed from V and 4 bases from J, the gap between germline ends came to 14 bases.